This T cell receptor beta chain was profiled in a study of blood T cell repertoires in COVID-19. Looking at the study overall: T cells, B-cell-depleted T cells, or PBMCs provided the cDNA or gDNA that served as material.

Germline values: CDR1 SGHTA, CDR2 FQGTGA. The CDR3 loop spans 16 amino acids. V lost 5 bases, J lost 2 bases, and 9 bases stayed unmatched. Authors' data handling: Reference gene primer amplification yielded estimated nucleated cell counts. Some clones are missing from TCRdb's copy, which holds only in-frame ones; the method was immunoSEQ multiplex PCR. V, J and clone size were drawn from that table, and D and trimming were deduced from the DNA. The sample consists of about 360,000 clones, around 83% of them appearing once. The sequence was collected from a man under 40 with active or convalescent COVID-19. This chain joins TRBV7-3 and TRBJ2-3, with 8 bases matching TRBD2. Sequencing was carried out using peripheral blood. This CDR3 is CASSPRGSGTTDTQYF. CDR3 sequence (DNA): TGTGCCAGCAGCCCACGAGGTAGCGGGACCACAGATACGCAGTATTTT. The variable domain in full, with the rest retrieved from reference TRBV7-3 and TRBJ2-3, is GAGVSQTPSNKVTEKGKYVELRCDPISGHTALYWYRQSLGQGPEFLIYFQGTGAADDSGLPNDRFFAVRPEGSVSTLKIQRTERGDSAVYLCASSPRGSGTTDTQYFGPGTRLTVL.